One and the same sample provided the 18 T cell receptor beta chains below, sequenced in a study of CD8+CD57+ T cells in acquired aplastic anemia. Genomic DNA provided the template from which TCR beta VDJ and CDR3 profiles were obtained. TCRdb called the reads again in MiXCR, with one record for every CDR3 protein. The sample lists about 110,000 distinct CDR3 sequences; 40% to 60% were seen once. Sequenced sample: sorted CD4+, CD8+, or CD8+CD57+ T cells (not recorded which) from PBMCs. These receptors originate from a human donor in good health, serving as a control.

Many counts were recorded for this clonotype. The J gene is TRBJ1-2, the V gene TRBV4-3; no clear D gene. Germline V gene sequence: CDR1 LGHNA, CDR2 YSLEER. Between the trimmed V and J ends, which lost 1 base and 5 bases, there was a span of 5 bases. The CDR3 loop spans 12 amino acids. In DNA, the CDR3 is TGCGCCAGCAGCCAAGGGATTTATGGCTACACCTTC. Translated, it gives CASSQGIYGYTF.

The J gene is TRBJ2-1, the V gene TRBV15, with a possible D match to TRBD2 (5 bases). This CDR3 has 13 amino acids. The V gene lost 3 bases and the J gene lost 10 bases, with 13 bases spanning the gap. CDR1 and CDR2 from the germline V gene are LNHNV and YYDKDF (reference sequence). The CDR3 nucleotides are TGTGCCACCAGCAGTTCACCCCGGGGAGAGCAGTTCTTC. It codes for CATSSSPRGEQFF.

In this sample, this clonotype turned up many times. The rearrangement uses TRBV20-1 and TRBJ1-5, with TRBD1 matching 10 bases. This CDR3 spans 15 amino acids. CDR1 and CDR2 (germline): DFQATT, SNEGSKA (reference sequence). Germline trimming cut 3 bases from V and 5 bases from J; bases unmatched to any gene: 7. CDR3 DNA sequence: TGCAGTGCTAGTTCCGGGACAGGGGATTATCAGCCCCAGCATTTT. It translates to CSASSGTGDYQPQHF.

About this clonotype itself: Being one base from a much bigger clone, this may be a read error. The rearrangement uses TRBV9 and TRBJ2-2; TRBD1 agrees at 8 bases. V shed 7 bases and J 6 bases; nucleotides not matched to a gene: 14. Germline CDR1 reads SGDLS; CDR2 reads YYNGEE. CDR3 length: 16 residues. In DNA, the CDR3 is TGTGCCAGCGCCCCCCCGGACAGGGTTGTTCCCGGGGAGCTGTTTTTT. As protein: CASAPPDRVVPGELFF.

Here the CDR3 DNA reads TGTGCCAGCAGCTTAGCGGGCAGGGGGATCAAAAACGAGCAGTACTTC. Amino acids: CASSLAGRGIKNEQYF. The chain joins TRBV7-2 to TRBJ2-7; 7 bases match TRBD1. CDR3 length equals 16 residues. Trimming cost V 0 bases and J 5 bases; bases outside gene matches: 10. CDR1 and CDR2 (germline): SGHTA, FQGNSA.

The table lists this clonotype with many counts. The rearrangement links TRBV7-2 to TRBJ2-7, with 10 bases that match TRBD2. V shed 1 base, J shed 2 bases, and the junction held 2 bases outside the gene matches. CDR3 length equals 15 residues. Germline assignment: CDR1 SGHTA and CDR2 FQGNSA. CDR3 DNA: TGTGCCAGCAGCTTAGGTCTAGCGGGGGCCTACGAGCAGTACTTC. Translating gives CASSLGLAGAYEQYF.

This clonotype showed up just a few times. With a much larger clone just one base away, this may be a read error. This chain links TRBV6-2 or TRBV6-3 with TRBJ2-7; 9 bases are shared with TRBD2. Germline assignment: CDR1 MNHEY and CDR2 SVGEGT. The CDR3 is made up of 14 amino acids. CDR3 amino acids: CASRRGLAGIEQHF. CDR3 DNA sequence: TGTGCCAGCAGACGGGGACTAGCAGGCATAGAGCAGCACTTC.

The chain uses TRBV12-3 or TRBV12-4 and TRBJ1-1, with D unresolved. V lost 3 bases, J lost 4 bases, and 6 bases lay in between. This CDR3 is built from 12 residues. In nucleotides, the CDR3 is TGTGCCAGCAGTTTGAGGATCACTGAAGCTTTCTTT. It translates to CASSLRITEAFF.

The chain recombines TRBV19 with TRBJ2-5, with 13 bases that match TRBD2. Germline V CDR1 and CDR2: LNHDA, SQIVND (reference sequence). J gave up 3 bases and V 6 bases, and 4 bases lay outside the gene matches. This CDR3 comprises 15 residues. CDR3 amino acids: CASSPGLAGEETQYF. The CDR3 DNA sequence: TGTGCCAGTAGCCCTGGACTAGCGGGAGAAGAGACCCAGTACTTC.

This chain links TRBV15 with TRBJ2-5; either TRBD1 or TRBD2 may fit D (5 bases each). Germline-derived CDR1 and CDR2 are LNHNV and YYDKDF (reference sequence). The V gene lost 0 bases and the J gene lost 5 bases, with 13 bases spanning the gap. The CDR3 sequence is 15 residues long. CDR3 sequence reads: CATSRDRGVIETQYF. DNA for the CDR3: TGTGCCACCAGCAGAGATCGAGGGGTGATTGAGACCCAGTACTTC.

Many counts were recorded for this clonotype. The genes are TRBV12-3 or TRBV12-4 and TRBJ1-1; D might be TRBD1 (6 bases). Between the trimmed V and J ends, which lost 6 bases and 8 bases, there was a span of 13 bases. There are 12 residues in the CDR3. CDR3 amino acids: CASSNGQTEAFF. The CDR3 DNA is TGTGCCAGCAGCAATGGACAGACCGAAGCTTTCTTT.

The chain is built from TRBV11-2 and TRBJ2-5, with TRBD2 matching over 14 bases. The trim removed 1 base at V and 3 bases at J, leaving 1 base unmatched. Germline assignment: CDR1 SGHAT and CDR2 FQNNGV. This CDR3 has 16 residues. CDR3 DNA sequence: TGTGCCAGCAGCTTAGTGGGACTAGCGGGAGAAGAGACCCAGTACTTC. This codes for CASSLVGLAGEETQYF.

The rearrangement joins TRBV29-1 to TRBJ2-1, with a possible D match to TRBD2 (6 bases). The germline V and J ends were trimmed by 5 bases and 10 bases, with 12 bases remaining between them. This CDR3 has 11 residues. The germline V gene encodes CDR1 SQVTM and CDR2 ANQGSEA. The CDR3 DNA reads as TGCAGCGTTAGACTAGTCTGGGAGCAGTTCTTC. This gives the protein CSVRLVWEQFF.

This clonotype was detected ten times or more. The chain joins TRBV2 to TRBJ1-1; D possibly corresponds to TRBD1 (5 bases). CDR3 length: 12 residues. Germline values: CDR1 SNHLY, CDR2 FYNNEI. V was trimmed by 9 bases and J by 8 bases, leaving 16 bases between them. CDR3 DNA sequence: TGTGCCAGAAAGGGAGTTGGGGCCGAAGCTTTCTTT. Protein sequence: CARKGVGAEAFF.

This clonotype was recorded once. The chain couples TRBV5-1 to TRBJ1-2; maybe TRBD1 (5 bases). Trimming removed 0 bases from V and 4 bases from J, with 7 bases in between. There are 13 residues in the CDR3. Germline CDR1 SGHRS, CDR2 YFSETQ. CDR3 in amino acids: CASSLEGSYGYTF. In DNA form, the CDR3 reads TGCGCCAGCAGCTTGGAGGGGAGCTATGGCTACACCTTC.

This clonotype was observed at least ten times. The V call is TRBV6-5, the J call TRBJ1-4; D is undetermined. V was clipped by 6 bases and J by 3 bases, with 11 bases between them. This CDR3 has 14 residues. The germline V gene encodes CDR1 MNHEY and CDR2 SVGAGI. Here the CDR3 reads CASRRGLSNEKLFF. The CDR3 DNA sequence: TGTGCCAGCAGGAGAGGGTTGTCTAATGAAAAACTGTTTTTT.

This clonotype was detected ten times or more. This chain uses TRBV12-3 or TRBV12-4 with TRBJ2-5; D tentatively fits TRBD1 or TRBD2 (5 bases each). This CDR3 is built from 12 residues. Trimming took 6 bases from V and 5 from J, leaving 10 bases between them. CDR3 DNA sequence: TGTGCCAGCAGCTCCTGGGGGGAGACCCAGTACTTC. Translation: CASSSWGETQYF.

The chain combines TRBV2 with TRBJ2-7; 11 bases are a match to TRBD2. CDR3 size: 13 residues. Germline values: CDR1 SNHLY, CDR2 FYNNEI. V was pared by 1 base and J by 7 bases, with 0 bases of the junction left unmatched. As DNA, the CDR3 is TGTGCCAGCAGTGAAGGGACTAGCGGGGAGCAGTACTTC. Protein: CASSEGTSGEQYF.